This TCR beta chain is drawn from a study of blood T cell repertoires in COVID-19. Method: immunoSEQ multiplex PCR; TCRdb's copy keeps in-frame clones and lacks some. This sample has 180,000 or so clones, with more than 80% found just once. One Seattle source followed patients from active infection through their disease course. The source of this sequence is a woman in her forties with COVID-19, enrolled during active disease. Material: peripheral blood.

The CDR3 DNA sequence: TGTGCCAGCAGCTCCCGGGGGGGGTACAATGAGCAGTTCTTC. Protein product: CASSSRGGYNEQFF. V usage is TRBV7-9 and J usage is TRBJ2-1; 8 bases line up with TRBD2. Germline V lookup: CDR1 SEHNR, CDR2 FQNEAQ (reference sequence). CDR3 size: 14 residues. V trimming: 4 bases; J trimming: 4 bases; junction bases outside the gene matches: 3.